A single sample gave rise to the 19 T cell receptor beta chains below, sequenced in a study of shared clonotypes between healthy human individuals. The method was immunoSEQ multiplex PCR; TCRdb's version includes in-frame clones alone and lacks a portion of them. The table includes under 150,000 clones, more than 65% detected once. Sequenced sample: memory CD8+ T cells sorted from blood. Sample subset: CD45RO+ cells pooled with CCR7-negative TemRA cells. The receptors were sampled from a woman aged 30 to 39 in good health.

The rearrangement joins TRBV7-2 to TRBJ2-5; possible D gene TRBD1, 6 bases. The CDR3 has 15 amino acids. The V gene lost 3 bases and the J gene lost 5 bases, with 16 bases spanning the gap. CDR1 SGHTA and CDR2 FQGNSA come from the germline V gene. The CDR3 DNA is TGTGCCAGCAGCTTTACAGGGTGGGCTTTGGAGACCCAGTACTTC. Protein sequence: CASSFTGWALETQYF. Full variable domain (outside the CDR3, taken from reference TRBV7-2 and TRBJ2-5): GAGVSQSPSNKVTEKGKDVELRCDPISGHTALYWYRQSLGQGLEFLIYFQGNSAPDKSGLPSDRFSAERTGGSVSTLTIQRTQQEDSAVYLCASSFTGWALETQYFGPGTRLLVL.

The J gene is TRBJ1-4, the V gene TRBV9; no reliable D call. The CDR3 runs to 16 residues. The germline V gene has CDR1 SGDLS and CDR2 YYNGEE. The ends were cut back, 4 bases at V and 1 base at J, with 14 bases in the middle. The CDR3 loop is CASSPRPSGTNEKLFF. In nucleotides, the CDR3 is TGTGCCAGCAGCCCCCGCCCCTCGGGAACTAATGAAAAACTGTTTTTT.

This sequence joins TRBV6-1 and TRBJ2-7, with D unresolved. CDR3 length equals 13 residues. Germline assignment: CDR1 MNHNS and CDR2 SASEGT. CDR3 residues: CDPWNVRTYEQYF. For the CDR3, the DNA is TGTGACCCTTGGAATGTGCGGACCTACGAGCAGTACTTC.

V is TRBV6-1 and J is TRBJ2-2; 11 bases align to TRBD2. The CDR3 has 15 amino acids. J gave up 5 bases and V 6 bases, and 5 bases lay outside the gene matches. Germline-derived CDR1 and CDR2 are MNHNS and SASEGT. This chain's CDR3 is CASSQLAGETGELFF. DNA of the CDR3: TGTGCCAGCAGCCAACTAGCGGGAGAGACCGGGGAGCTGTTTTTT.

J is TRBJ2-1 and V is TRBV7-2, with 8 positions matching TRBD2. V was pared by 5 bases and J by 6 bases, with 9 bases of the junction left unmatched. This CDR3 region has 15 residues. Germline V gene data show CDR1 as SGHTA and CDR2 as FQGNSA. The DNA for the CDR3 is TGTGCCAGCAGCCCAGATGTCCTAGCGGGCAATGAGCAGTTCTTC. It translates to CASSPDVLAGNEQFF.

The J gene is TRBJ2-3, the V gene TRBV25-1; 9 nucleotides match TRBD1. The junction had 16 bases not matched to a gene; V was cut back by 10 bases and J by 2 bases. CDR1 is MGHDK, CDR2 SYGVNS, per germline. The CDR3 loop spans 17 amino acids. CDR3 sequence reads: CATVGQGKMTYTDTQYF. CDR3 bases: TGTGCCACCGTTGGACAGGGGAAGATGACCTACACAGATACGCAGTATTTT.

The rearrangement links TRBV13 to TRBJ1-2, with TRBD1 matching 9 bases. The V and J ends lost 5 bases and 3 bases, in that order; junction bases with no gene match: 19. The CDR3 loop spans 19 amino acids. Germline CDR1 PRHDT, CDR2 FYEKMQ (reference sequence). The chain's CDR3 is CASSHRRLGQGSRDYGYTF. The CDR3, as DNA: TGTGCCAGCAGCCATCGGCGGTTGGGACAGGGCTCCCGGGACTATGGCTACACCTTC.

The DNA for the CDR3 is TGTGCCAGCAGTTTATCGCAGGGGTTGAGGGCTGAAGCTTTCTTT. As protein: CASSLSQGLRAEAFF. The chain is built from TRBV27 and TRBJ1-1; perhaps TRBD1 as D (6 bases). There are 15 residues in the CDR3. CDR1 and CDR2 (germline): MNHEY, SMNVEV (reference sequence). The V and J ends lost 0 bases and 6 bases respectively, with 14 bases between them.

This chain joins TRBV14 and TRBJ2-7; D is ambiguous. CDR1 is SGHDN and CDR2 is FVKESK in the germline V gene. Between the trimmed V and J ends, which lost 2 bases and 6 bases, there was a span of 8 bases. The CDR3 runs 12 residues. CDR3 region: CASSQFAAEQYF. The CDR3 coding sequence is TGTGCCAGCAGCCAATTCGCGGCCGAGCAGTACTTC.

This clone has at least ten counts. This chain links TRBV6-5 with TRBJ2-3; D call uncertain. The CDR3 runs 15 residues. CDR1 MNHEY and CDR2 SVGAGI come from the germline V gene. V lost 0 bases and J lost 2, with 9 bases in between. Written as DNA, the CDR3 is TGTGCCAGCAGTTACTCGGAACGGCCCACAGATACGCAGTATTTT. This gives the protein CASSYSERPTDTQYF.

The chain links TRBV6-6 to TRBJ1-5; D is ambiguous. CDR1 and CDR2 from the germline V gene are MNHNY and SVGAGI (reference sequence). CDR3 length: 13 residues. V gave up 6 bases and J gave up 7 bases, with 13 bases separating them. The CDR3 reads CASSPLQGQPQHF. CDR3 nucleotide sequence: TGTGCCAGCAGCCCCCTTCAAGGGCAGCCCCAGCATTTT.

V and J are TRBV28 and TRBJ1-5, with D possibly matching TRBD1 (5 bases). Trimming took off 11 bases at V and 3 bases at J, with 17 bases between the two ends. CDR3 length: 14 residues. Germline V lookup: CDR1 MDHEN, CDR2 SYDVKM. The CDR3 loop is CAGGFRLLNQPQHF. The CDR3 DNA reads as TGTGCCGGGGGGTTTCGCCTTCTCAATCAGCCCCAGCATTTT.

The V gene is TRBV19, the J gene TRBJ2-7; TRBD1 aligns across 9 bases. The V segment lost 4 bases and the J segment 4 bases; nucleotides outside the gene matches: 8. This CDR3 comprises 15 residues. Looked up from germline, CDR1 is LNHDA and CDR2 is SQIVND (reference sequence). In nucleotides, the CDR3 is TGTGCCAGTAGTACCCTCGGGACAGGGTTATACGAGCAGTACTTC. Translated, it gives CASSTLGTGLYEQYF. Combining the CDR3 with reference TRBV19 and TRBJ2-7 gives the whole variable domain DGGITQSPKYLFRKEGQNVTLSCEQNLNHDAMYWYRQDPGQGLRLIYYSQIVNDFQKGDIAEGYSVSREKKESFPLTVTSAQKNPTAFYLCASSTLGTGLYEQYFGPGTRLTVT.

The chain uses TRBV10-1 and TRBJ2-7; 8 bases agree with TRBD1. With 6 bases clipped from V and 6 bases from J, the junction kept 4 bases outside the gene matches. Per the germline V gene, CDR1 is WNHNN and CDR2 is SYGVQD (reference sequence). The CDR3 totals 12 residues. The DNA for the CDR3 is TGCGCCAGCAGCGACAGGGGTGGCGAGCAGTACTTC. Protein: CASSDRGGEQYF.

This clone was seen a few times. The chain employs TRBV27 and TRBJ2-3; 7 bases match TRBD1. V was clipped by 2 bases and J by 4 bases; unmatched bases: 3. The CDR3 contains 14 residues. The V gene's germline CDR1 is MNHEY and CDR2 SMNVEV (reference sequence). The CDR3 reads CASSLMQGADTQYF. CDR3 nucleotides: TGTGCCAGCAGTTTAATGCAGGGGGCAGATACGCAGTATTTT.

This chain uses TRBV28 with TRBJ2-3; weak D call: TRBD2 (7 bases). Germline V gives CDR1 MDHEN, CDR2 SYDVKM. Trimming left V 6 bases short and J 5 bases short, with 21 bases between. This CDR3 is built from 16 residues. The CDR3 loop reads CASSTGTTGRIDTQYF. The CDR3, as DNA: TGTGCCAGCAGCACGGGGACAACCGGGAGGATAGATACGCAGTATTTT.

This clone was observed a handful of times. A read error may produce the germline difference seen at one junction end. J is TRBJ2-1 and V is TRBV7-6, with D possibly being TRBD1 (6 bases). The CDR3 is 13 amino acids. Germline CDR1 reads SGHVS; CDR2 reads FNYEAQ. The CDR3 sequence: CASSLGAFGTPVF. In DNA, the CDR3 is TGTGCCAGCAGCTTAGGGGCCTTTGGGACACCTGTCTTC.

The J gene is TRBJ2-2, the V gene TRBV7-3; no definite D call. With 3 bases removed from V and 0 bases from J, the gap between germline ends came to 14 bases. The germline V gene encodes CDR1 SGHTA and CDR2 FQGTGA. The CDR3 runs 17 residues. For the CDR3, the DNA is TGTGCCAGCAGCTTCTCCCCAGACTCGACGAACACCGGGGAGCTGTTTTTT. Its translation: CASSFSPDSTNTGELFF.

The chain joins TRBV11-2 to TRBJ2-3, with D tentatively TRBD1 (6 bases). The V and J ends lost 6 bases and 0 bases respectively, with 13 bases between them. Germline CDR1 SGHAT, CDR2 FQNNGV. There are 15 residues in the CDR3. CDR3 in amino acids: CASSLGHPSTDTQYF. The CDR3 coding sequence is TGTGCCAGCAGTCTGGGACATCCTAGCACAGATACGCAGTATTTT.